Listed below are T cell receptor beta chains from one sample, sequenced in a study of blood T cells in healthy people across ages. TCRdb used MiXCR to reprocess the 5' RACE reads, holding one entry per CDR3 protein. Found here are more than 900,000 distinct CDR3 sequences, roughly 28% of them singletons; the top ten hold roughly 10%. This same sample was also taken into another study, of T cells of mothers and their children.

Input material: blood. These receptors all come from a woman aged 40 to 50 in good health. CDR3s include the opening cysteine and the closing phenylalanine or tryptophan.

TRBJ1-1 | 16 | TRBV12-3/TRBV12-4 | CASSRTGSARDTEAFF
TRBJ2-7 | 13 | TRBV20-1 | CSARAPAGDEQYF
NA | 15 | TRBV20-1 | CSARDLGGAYNEQYF
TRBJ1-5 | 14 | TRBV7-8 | CASSDRYSNQPQHF
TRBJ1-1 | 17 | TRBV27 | CASSSRAFLYMNTEAFF
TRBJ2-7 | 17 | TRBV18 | CASSPLITQGAKDEQYF
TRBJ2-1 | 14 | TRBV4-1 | CASSQEDSYNEQFF
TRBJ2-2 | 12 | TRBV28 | CAGQGNTGERFF
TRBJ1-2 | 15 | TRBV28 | CASRPPGQGNFGYTF
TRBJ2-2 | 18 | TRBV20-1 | CSANQKAGTGGFTGELFF
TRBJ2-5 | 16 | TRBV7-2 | CASSSRTSGGAETQYF
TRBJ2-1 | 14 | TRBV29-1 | CSVAPGGGYNEQFF
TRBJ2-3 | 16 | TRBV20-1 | CSARSRSGGATDTQYF
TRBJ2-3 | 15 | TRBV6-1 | CASIYAGPSTDTQYF
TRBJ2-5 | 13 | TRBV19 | CATTRTDQETQYF
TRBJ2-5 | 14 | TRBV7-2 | CASSAVGGGETQYF
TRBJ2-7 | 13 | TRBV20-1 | CSALRTLLYEQYF
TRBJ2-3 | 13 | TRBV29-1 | CSVGGLSTDTQYF
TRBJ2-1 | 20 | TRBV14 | CASSQALAGGFKSSYNEQFF
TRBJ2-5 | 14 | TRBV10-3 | CAISGGLGQDEQYF
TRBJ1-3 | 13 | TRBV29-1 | CSVNPGSGNTIYF
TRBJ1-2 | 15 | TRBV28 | CASSFLDRKNYGYTF
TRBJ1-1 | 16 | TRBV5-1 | CASSFPGVSKDTEAFF
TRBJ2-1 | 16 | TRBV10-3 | CAISESGGVDYNEQFF
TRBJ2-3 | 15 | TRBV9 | CASSAGTPPPDTQYF
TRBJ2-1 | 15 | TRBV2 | CASSDWLAGGNEQFF
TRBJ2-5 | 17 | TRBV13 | CASSLEGPSGGYETQYF
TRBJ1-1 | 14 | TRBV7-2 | CASSRRRENTEAFF
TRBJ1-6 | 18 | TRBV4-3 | CASSQDPGTSSYNSPLHF
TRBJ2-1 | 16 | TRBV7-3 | CASSLRQELPYNEQFF
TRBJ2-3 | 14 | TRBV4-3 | CASSQDGQGDTQYF
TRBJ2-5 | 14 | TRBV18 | CASSPPGLRETQYF
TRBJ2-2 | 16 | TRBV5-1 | CASSFNAGPNTGELFF
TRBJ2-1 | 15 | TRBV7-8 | CASSPQGAPYNEQFF
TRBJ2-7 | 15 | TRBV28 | CASNNRGRGRGEQYF
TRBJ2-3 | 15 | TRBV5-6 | CASSFSGGRSNTQYF
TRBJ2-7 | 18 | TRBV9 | CGSNMKTAAREDTDTQYF
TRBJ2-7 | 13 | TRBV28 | CASSSTGFYEQYF
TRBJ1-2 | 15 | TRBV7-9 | CASSSGTGGLDGYTF
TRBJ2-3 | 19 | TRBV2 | CASSLNKVGLAGDTDTQYF
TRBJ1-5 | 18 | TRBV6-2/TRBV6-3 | CASSKTWDSTNSNQPQHF
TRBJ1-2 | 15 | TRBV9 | CASSLTPEFGYGYTF
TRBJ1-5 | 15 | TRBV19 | CASSATGGSYQPQHF
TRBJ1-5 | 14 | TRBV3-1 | CASSPQVSNQPQHF
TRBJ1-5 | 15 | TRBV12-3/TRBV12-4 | CASSRSTGRNQPQHF
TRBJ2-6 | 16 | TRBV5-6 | CASSLRTSSGANVLTF
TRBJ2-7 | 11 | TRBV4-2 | CASSPGRGQYF